This T cell receptor (beta chain) was obtained from a study of cytomegalovirus exposure and HLA in healthy donors. PCR used 60 Vbeta primers and 13 Jbeta primers. TCRdb's table, derived via immunoSEQ multiplex PCR, lists solely in-frame clones and lacks some. The table includes roughly 150,000 clones, roughly 65% detected once. Germline V gene lookup returns CDR1 GTSNPN and CDR2 SVGIG (reference sequence). The length of the CDR3 is 11 residues. The ends were cut back, 4 bases at V and 13 bases at J, with 14 bases in the middle. The receptor was isolated from a man between 60 and 75 years old in good health and CMV-seronegative. Sequenced input: PBMCs. The genes are TRBV30 and TRBJ2-1; the D is unclear. CDR3 residues: CAWNPRGHQFF. DNA of the CDR3: TGTGCCTGGAATCCCCGAGGCCACCAGTTCTTC.